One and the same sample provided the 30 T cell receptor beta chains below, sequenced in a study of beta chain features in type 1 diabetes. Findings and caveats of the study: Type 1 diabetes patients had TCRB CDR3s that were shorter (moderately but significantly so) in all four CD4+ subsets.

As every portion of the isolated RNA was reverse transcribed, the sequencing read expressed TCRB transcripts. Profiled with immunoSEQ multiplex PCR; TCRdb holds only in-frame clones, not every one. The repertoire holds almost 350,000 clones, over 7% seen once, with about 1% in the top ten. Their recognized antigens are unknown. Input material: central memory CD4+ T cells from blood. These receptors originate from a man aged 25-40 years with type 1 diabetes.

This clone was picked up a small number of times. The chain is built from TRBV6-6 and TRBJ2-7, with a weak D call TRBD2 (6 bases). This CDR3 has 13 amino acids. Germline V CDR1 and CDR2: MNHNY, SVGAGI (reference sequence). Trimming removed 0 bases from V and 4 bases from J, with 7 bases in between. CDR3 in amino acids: CASSYSREYEQYF. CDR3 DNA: TGTGCCAGCAGTTACTCACGGGAGTACGAGCAGTACTTC.

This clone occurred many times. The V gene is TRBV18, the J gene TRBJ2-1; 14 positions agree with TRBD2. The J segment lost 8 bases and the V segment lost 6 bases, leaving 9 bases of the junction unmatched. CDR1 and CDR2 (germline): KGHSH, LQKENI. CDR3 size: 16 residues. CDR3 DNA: TGTGCCAGCTCCCCCGGACTAGCGGGGGGTAACGATGAGCAGTTCTTC. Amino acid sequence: CASSPGLAGGNDEQFF.

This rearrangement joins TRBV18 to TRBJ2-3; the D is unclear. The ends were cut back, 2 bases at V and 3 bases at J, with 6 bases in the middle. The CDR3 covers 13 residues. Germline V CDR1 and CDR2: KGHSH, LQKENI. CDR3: CASSPGATDTQYF. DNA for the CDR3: TGTGCCAGCTCACCAGGAGCAACAGATACGCAGTATTTT. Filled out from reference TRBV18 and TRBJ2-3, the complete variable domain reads NAGVMQNPRHLVRRRGQEARLRCSPMKGHSHVYWYRQLPEEGLKFMVYLQKENIIDESGMPKERFSAEFPKEGPSILRIQQVVRGDSAAYFCASSPGATDTQYFGPGTRLTVL.

The CDR3 is CASSPRSGEQFF. CDR3 sequence (DNA): TGTGCCAGCAGCCCTCGATCAGGAGAGCAGTTCTTC. The chain recombines TRBV7-2 with TRBJ2-1; D gene uncertain. This CDR3 is built from 12 residues. V was pared by 5 bases and J by 10 bases, with 12 bases between. From germline, CDR1 is SGHTA and CDR2 FQGNSA.

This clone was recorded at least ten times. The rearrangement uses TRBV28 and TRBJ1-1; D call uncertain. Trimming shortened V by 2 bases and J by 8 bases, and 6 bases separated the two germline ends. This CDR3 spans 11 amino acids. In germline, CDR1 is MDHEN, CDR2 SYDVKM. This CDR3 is CASSLREEAFF. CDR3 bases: TGTGCCAGCAGTTTAAGGGAGGAAGCTTTCTTT.

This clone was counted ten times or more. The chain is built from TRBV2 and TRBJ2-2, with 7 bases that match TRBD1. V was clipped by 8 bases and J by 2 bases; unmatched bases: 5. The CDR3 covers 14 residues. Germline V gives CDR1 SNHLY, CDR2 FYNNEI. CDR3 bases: TGTGCCAGCTGCCGGGACAGAAACACCGGGGAGCTGTTTTTT. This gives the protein CASCRDRNTGELFF.

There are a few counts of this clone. The CDR3 loop is CASSLGSYNEQFF. The CDR3 DNA reads TGTGCCAGCAGCTTAGGGTCCTACAATGAGCAGTTCTTC. The V and J genes are TRBV7-9 and TRBJ2-1, with D unresolved. V lost 1 base to trimming and J lost 1 base, with 2 bases between them. This CDR3 comprises 13 residues. CDR1 SEHNR and CDR2 FQNEAQ come from the germline V gene (reference sequence).

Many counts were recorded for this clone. The DNA of the CDR3 is TGTGCCAGCAGTTACTCCTCGGGGGCTACCACAGATACGCAGTATTTT. The encoded protein is CASSYSSGATTDTQYF. The chain carries TRBV6-5 and TRBJ2-3, with D possibly being TRBD1 or TRBD2 (6 bases each). The CDR3 is 16 residues long. Germline V lookup: CDR1 MNHEY, CDR2 SVGAGI. V was trimmed by 0 bases and J by 2 bases, leaving 12 bases between them.

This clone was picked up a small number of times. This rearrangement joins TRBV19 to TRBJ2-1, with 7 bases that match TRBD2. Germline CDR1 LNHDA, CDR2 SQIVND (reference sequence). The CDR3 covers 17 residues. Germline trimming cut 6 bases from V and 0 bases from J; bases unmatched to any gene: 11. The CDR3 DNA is TGTGCCAGTAGCTCACAGAAAGCGGGGAGCTCCTACAATGAGCAGTTCTTC. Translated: CASSSQKAGSSYNEQFF.

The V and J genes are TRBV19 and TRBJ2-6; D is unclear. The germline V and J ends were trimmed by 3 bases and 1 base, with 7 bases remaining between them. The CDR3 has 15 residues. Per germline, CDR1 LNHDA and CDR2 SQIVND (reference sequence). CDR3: CASSIGQSGANVLTF. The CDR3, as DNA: TGTGCCAGTAGTATTGGGCAGTCTGGGGCCAACGTCCTGACTTTC.

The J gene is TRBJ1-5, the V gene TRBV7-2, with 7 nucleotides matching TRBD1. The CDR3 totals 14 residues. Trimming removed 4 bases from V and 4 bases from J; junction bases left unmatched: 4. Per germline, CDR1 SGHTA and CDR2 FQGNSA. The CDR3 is CASSSGQLNQPQHF. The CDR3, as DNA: TGTGCCAGCAGCTCGGGACAGCTTAATCAGCCCCAGCATTTT.

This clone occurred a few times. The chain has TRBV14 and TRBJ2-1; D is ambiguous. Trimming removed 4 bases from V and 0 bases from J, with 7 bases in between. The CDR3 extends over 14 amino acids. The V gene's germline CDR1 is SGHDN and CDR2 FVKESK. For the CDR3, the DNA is TGTGCCAGCAGCCTACAAAGCTCCTACAATGAGCAGTTCTTC. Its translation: CASSLQSSYNEQFF.

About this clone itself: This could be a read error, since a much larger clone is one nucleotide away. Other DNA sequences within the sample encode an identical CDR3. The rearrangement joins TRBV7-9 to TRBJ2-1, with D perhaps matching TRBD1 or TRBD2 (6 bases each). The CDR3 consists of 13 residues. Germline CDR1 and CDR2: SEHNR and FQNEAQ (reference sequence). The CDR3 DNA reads TGTGCCAGCAGTTCAAAGGGGGGCAATGAGCAATTCTTC. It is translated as CASSSKGGNEQFF.

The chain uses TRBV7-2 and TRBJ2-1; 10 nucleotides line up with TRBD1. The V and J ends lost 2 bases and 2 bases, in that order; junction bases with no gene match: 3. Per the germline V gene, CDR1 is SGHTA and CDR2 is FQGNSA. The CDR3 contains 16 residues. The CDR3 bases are TGTGCCAGCAGCTTACAAGGACAGGGGGCCTACAATGAGCAGTTCTTC. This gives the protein CASSLQGQGAYNEQFF.

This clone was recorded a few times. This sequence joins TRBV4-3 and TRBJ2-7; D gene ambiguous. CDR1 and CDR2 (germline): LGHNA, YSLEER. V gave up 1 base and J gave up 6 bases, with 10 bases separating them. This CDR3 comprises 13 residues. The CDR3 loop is CASSQVGGSEQYF. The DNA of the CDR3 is TGCGCCAGCAGCCAAGTCGGCGGCTCCGAGCAGTACTTC.

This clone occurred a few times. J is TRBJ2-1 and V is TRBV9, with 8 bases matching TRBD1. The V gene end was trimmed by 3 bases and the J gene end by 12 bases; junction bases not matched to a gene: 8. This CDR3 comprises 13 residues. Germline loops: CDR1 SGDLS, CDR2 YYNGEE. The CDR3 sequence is CASSETTGARQFF. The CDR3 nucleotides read TGTGCCAGCAGCGAGACGACAGGGGCACGGCAGTTCTTC.

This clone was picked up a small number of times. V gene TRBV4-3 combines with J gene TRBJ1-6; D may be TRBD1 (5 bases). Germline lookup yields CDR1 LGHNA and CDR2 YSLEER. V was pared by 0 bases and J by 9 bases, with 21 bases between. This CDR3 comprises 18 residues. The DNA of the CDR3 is TGCGCCAGCAGCCAAGATCTAACGAGGACCGCGAGGGGTTCACCCCTCCACTTT. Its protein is CASSQDLTRTARGSPLHF.

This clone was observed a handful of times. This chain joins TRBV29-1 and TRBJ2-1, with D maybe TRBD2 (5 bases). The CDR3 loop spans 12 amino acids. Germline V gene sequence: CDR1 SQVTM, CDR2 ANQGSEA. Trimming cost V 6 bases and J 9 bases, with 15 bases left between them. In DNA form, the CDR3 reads TGCAGCGTGGAGGACCGGTCTAGTGAGCAGTTCTTC. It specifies CSVEDRSSEQFF.

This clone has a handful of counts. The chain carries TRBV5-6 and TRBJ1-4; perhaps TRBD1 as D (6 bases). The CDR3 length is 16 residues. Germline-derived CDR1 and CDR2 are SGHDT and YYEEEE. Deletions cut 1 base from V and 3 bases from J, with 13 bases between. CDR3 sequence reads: CASSLFTGAANEKLFF. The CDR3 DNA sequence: TGTGCCAGCAGCTTGTTTACGGGGGCGGCTAATGAAAAACTGTTTTTT.

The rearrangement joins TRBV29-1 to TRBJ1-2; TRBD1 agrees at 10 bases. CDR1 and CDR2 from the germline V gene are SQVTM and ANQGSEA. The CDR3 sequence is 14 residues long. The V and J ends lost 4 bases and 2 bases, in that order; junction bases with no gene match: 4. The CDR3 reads CSVARTGGNYGYTF. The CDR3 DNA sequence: TGCAGCGTTGCCCGGACAGGGGGGAACTATGGCTACACCTTC. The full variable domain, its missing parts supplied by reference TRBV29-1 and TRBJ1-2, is SAVISQKPSRDICQRGTSLTIQCQVDSQVTMMFWYRQQPGQSLTLIATANQGSEATYESGFVIDKFPISRPNLTFSTLTVSNMSPEDSSIYLCSVARTGGNYGYTFGSGTRLTVV.

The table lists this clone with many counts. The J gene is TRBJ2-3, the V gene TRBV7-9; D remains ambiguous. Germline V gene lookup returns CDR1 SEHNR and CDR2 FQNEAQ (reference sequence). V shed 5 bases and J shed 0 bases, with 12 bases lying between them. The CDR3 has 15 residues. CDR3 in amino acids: CASSLGRASTDTQYF. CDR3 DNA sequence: TGTGCCAGCAGCCTAGGAAGGGCTAGCACAGATACGCAGTATTTT. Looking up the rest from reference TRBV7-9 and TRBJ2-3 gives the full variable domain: DTGVSQNPRHKITKRGQNVTFRCDPISEHNRLYWYRQTLGQGPEFLTYFQNEAQLEKSRLLSDRFSAERPKGSFSTLEIQRTEQGDSAMYLCASSLGRASTDTQYFGPGTRLTVL.

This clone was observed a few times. The CDR3 here is CASRPGGGEQFF. In DNA, the CDR3 is TGTGCCAGCAGACCAGGGGGCGGGGAGCAGTTCTTC. The chain is built from TRBV7-2 and TRBJ2-1; 8 bases are shared with TRBD1. The V segment lost 6 bases and the J segment 10 bases; nucleotides outside the gene matches: 5. This CDR3 has 12 amino acids. Germline lookup yields CDR1 SGHTA and CDR2 FQGNSA.

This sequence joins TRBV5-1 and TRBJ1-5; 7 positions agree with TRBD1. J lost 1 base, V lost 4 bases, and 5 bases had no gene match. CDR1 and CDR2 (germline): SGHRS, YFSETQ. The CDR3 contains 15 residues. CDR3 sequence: CASSAGTASNQPQHF. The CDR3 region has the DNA TGCGCCAGCAGCGCCGGGACAGCCAGCAATCAGCCCCAGCATTTT.

This CDR3 reads CASSQTWTRFETQYF. Written as DNA, the CDR3 is TGTGCCAGCAGTCAGACTTGGACGAGGTTCGAGACCCAGTACTTC. The J gene is TRBJ2-5, the V gene TRBV6-5; no firm D call. Deletions cut 5 bases from V and 5 bases from J, with 18 bases between. The germline V gene encodes CDR1 MNHEY and CDR2 SVGAGI. This CDR3 is 15 amino acids long.

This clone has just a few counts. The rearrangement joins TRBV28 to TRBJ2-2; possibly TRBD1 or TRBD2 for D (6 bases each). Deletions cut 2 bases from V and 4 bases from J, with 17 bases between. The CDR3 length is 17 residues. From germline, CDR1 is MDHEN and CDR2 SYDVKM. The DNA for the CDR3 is TGTGCCAGCAGTTTAGACAGGAGGGGACCCTCCACCGGGGAGCTGTTTTTT. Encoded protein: CASSLDRRGPSTGELFF.

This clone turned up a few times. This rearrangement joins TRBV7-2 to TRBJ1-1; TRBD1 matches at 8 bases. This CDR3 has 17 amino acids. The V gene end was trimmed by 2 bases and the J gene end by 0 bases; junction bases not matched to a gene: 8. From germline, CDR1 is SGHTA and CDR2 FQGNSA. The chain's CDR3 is CASSLFRAGGVNTEAFF. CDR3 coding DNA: TGTGCCAGCAGCTTATTTAGGGCAGGGGGCGTGAACACTGAAGCTTTCTTT.

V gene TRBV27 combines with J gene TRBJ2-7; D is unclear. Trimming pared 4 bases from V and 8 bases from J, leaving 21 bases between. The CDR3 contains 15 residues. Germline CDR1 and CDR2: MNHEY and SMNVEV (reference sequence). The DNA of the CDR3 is TGTGCCAGCAGTTCTTACCCACCGCGGCGCGAACAGCAGTACTTC. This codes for CASSSYPPRREQQYF.

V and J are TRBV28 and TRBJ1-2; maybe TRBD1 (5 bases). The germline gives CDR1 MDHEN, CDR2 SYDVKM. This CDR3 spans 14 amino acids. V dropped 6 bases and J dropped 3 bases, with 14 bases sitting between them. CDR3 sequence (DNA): TGTGCCAGCAGGGAAGACAGTAACGACTATGGCTACACCTTC. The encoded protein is CASREDSNDYGYTF.

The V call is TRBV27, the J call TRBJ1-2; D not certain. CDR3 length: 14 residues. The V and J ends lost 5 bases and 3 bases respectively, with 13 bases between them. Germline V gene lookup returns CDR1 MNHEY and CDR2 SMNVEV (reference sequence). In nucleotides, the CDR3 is TGTGCCAGCAGTCGCAAAAAGGATCACTATGGCTACACCTTC. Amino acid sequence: CASSRKKDHYGYTF.

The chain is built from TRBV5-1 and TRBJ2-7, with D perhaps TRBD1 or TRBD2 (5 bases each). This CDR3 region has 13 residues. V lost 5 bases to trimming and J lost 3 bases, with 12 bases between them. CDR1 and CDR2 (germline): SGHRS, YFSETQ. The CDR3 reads CASSSGRNYEQYF. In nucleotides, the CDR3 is TGCGCCAGCAGTTCGGGACGGAACTACGAGCAGTACTTC. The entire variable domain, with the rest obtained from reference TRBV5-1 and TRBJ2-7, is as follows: KAGVTQTPRYLIKTRGQQVTLSCSPISGHRSVSWYQQTPGQGLQFLFEYFSETQRNKGNFPGRFSGRQFSNSRSEMNVSTLELGDSALYLCASSSGRNYEQYFGPGTRLTVT.